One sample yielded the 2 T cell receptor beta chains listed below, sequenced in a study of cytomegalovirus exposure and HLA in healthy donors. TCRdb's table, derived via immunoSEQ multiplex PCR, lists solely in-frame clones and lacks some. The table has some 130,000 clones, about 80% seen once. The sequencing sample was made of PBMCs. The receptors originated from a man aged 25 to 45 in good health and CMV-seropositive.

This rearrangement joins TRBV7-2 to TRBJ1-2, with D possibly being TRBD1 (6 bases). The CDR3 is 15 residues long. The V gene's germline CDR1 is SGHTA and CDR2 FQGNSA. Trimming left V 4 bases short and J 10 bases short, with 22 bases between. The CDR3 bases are TGTGCCAGCAGCTCCGGACAGCTGGGTTTTTTCGACTACACCTTC. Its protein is CASSSGQLGFFDYTF.

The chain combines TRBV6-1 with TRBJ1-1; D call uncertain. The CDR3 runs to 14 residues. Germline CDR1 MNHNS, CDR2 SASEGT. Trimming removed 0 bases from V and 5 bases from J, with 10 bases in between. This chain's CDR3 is CASSEAGGGTEAFF. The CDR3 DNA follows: TGTGCCAGCAGTGAAGCTGGAGGCGGGACTGAAGCTTTCTTT.